These 23 T cell receptor beta chains originate from one sample sequenced in a study of tumor and adjacent non-tumor tissue in lung cancer. The library came from three nested PCR rounds adapted from ARM-PCR protocols. Each CDR3 protein gets one entry after TCRdb re-called the multiplex PCR reads with MiXCR. The data show around 74,000 distinct CDR3 sequences, less than 75% seen once. This sample's RNA came from whole unsorted tissue. Distant lung tissue was collected more than 3 cm away from the tumor edge. The specimen sequenced was distant non-tumor lung tissue. These receptors came from a woman aged 50 to 60 with non-small cell lung cancer.

As concerns this clonotype: A much larger clone differs by one base, so this may be a read error. The J gene is TRBJ2-1, the V gene TRBV28; tentatively, D is TRBD1 (5 bases). CDR3 length: 15 amino acids. Germline assignment: CDR1 MDHEN and CDR2 SYDVKM. The germline V and J ends were trimmed by 7 bases and 0 bases, with 13 bases remaining between them. The CDR3 region is CASTVDQGSYNEQFF. The CDR3 region has the DNA TGTGCCAGCACCGTTGACCAGGGCTCCTACAATGAGCAGTTCTTC.

Concerning this clonotype: One junction end does not reproduce the germline sequence, and a read error may be involved. The genes are TRBV20-1 and TRBJ2-1; 10 bases fit TRBD2. Germline CDR1 DFQATT, CDR2 SNEGSKA (reference sequence). This CDR3 region has 15 residues. The CDR3: CSALGTSVLTDEQFF. The CDR3 DNA follows: TGCAGTGCCCTTGGGACTAGCGTACTCACGGATGAGCAGTTTTTC.

Remarks on this clonotype: Germline is not matched at one junction end, which may reflect a read error. The chain recombines TRBV11-2 with TRBJ2-7; the match to TRBD2 covers 11 bases. The CDR3 is 16 amino acids. Germline CDR1 SGHAT, CDR2 FQNNGV. CDR3 region: CANSPMTSGISYEHYF. The CDR3 DNA reads as TGTGCCAACAGCCCAATGACTAGCGGGATCTCCTACGAGCATTACTTC.

Comment on this clonotype: With a much larger clone just one base away, this may be a read error. The chain has TRBV29-1 and TRBJ1-1; D ambiguous. This CDR3 comprises 12 residues. V gave up 3 bases and J gave up 2 bases, with 7 bases separating them. Germline V gene lookup returns CDR1 SQVTM and CDR2 ANQGSEA. The CDR3 DNA reads as TGCAGCGTTGATGGTATTAACACTGAAGCTTTCTTT. As protein: CSVDGINTEAFF.

In its sample, this clonotype was seen once. A much bigger clone sits one base away, suggesting this may be a read error. The CDR3 DNA reads as TGTGCCAGCAGTCCCCCCCCGACTAGCGGGGGCATTAGGGCATATACGCAGTATTTT. The encoded protein is CASSPPPTSGGIRAYTQYF. The rearrangement uses TRBV6-1 and TRBJ2-3, with TRBD2 matching over 12 bases. Germline CDR1 MNHNS, CDR2 SASEGT. This CDR3 is 19 amino acids long. Losses at the gene ends were 5 bases for V and 7 bases for J; bases not matched to a gene: 19.

This clonotype was recorded at least ten times. V is TRBV14 and J is TRBJ2-1; D is unclear. V shed 1 base and J shed 2 bases, with 6 bases lying between them. Per germline, CDR1 SGHDN and CDR2 FVKESK. This CDR3 spans 14 amino acids. CDR3 DNA: TGTGCCAGCAGCCAAGCGGGCCCCTACAATGAGCAGTTCTTC. This encodes CASSQAGPYNEQFF.

This clonotype was seen a single time. Compared with germline, one end of the junction differs, possibly owing to a read error. V and J are TRBV12-3 or TRBV12-4 and TRBJ2-1, with 7 bases aligning to TRBD2. The CDR3 covers 16 residues. CDR3 DNA sequence: TGTGCCAGCAGTTTAGCTACAGTGACTAGCAGGATTGAGCAATTCTTC. The encoded protein is CASSLATVTSRIEQFF.

This clonotype came up many times. The rearrangement uses TRBV4-1 and TRBJ2-1, with TRBD2 matching over 8 bases. The CDR3 spans 16 residues. V dropped 2 bases and J dropped 4; count of bases not matched to a gene: 7. The germline gives CDR1 MGHRA, CDR2 YSYEKL. In nucleotides, the CDR3 is TGCGCCAGCAGCCAAATAAAGCGGGAGTATTACAATGAGCAGTTCTTC. The encoded protein is CASSQIKREYYNEQFF.

Concerning this clonotype: This may be a read error, as it is one base from a much larger clone. This chain uses TRBV5-1 with TRBJ2-2; D is ambiguous. Looked up from germline, CDR1 is SGHRS and CDR2 is YFSETQ. The CDR3 runs 15 residues. V was cut by 4 bases and J by 4 bases, with 14 bases left in between. This CDR3 reads CASSRWADPTGELFF. CDR3 nucleotides: TGCGCCAGCAGCCGGTGGGCGGACCCCACCGGGGAGCTGTTTTTT.

Concerning this clonotype: This may be a read error, as it is one base from a much larger clone. The chain combines TRBV10-1 with TRBJ1-3; D is unclear. With 7 bases removed from V and 11 bases from J, the gap between germline ends came to 21 bases. CDR1 and CDR2 from the germline V gene are WNHNN and SYGVQD (reference sequence). The CDR3 is made up of 14 amino acids. This CDR3 is CASTLNTKPPAIYF. CDR3 coding DNA: TGCGCCAGCACATTGAACACCAAACCCCCAGCCATATATTTT.

A word on this clonotype: A read error may account for a junction end that differs from germline. The chain combines TRBV6-2 or TRBV6-3 with TRBJ2-4; tentative D call: TRBD1 (6 bases). This CDR3 has 12 residues. In germline, CDR1 is MNHEY, CDR2 SVGEGT. The CDR3 nucleotides read TGTGCTAGCAGTGACAGGAGGAATCTTCAGTACTTC. Translation gives CASSDRRNLQYF.

The sample holds a few counts of this clonotype. CDR3 amino acids: CAISEPGQKIYEQYF. CDR3 nucleotides: TGTGCCATCAGTGAGCCGGGACAGAAGATCTACGAGCAGTACTTC. The chain couples TRBV10-3 to TRBJ2-7; 7 positions match TRBD1. J gave up 3 bases and V 2 bases, and 7 bases lay outside the gene matches. This CDR3 contains 15 residues. Germline values: CDR1 ENHRY, CDR2 SYGVKD.

Comments on this clonotype: This may stem from a read error, because a much larger clone lies one nucleotide away. The genes are TRBV10-3 and TRBJ1-2, with TRBD1 identical over 10 bases. Looked up from germline, CDR1 is ENHRY and CDR2 is SYGVKD. The CDR3 length is 14 residues. After removal of 5 bases from V and 7 bases from J, the junction contained 7 bases not matched to a gene. In DNA, the CDR3 is TGTGCCATCAGTCCCGGGACAGGGGAGGGTGGCTACACCTTC. It translates to CAISPGTGEGGYTF.

There are a few counts of this clonotype. The CDR3 region has the DNA TGCGCCAGCAGCGAGGTCGGGACAGGGTTTGTCGGGGAGCTGTTTTTT. It yields the protein CASSEVGTGFVGELFF. The chain combines TRBV5-1 with TRBJ2-2, with 9 positions matching TRBD1. The CDR3 is made up of 16 amino acids. The J segment lost 7 bases and the V segment lost 4 bases, leaving 11 bases of the junction unmatched. The V gene's germline CDR1 is SGHRS and CDR2 YFSETQ. Complete variable domain (other parts from reference TRBV5-1 and TRBJ2-2): KAGVTQTPRYLIKTRGQQVTLSCSPISGHRSVSWYQQTPGQGLQFLFEYFSETQRNKGNFPGRFSGRQFSNSRSEMNVSTLELGDSALYLCASSEVGTGFVGELFFGEGSRLTVL.

Points on this clonotype: The CDR3 does not close with the conserved phenylalanine or tryptophan, likely indicating a read error. Because the CDR3's place on the DNA is in doubt, the DNA is left out and the CDR3 is given as listed by TCRdb. This rearrangement joins TRBV28 to TRBJ1-1; the table assigns TRBD1, which was not confirmed against the DNA. CDR1 is MDHEN and CDR2 is SYDVKM in the germline V gene. Inclusive of both ends, the CDR3 amounts to 13 amino acids. CDR3 sequence reads: CASSFRQGTGGGS.

This chain uses TRBV6-6 with TRBJ2-1; TRBD2 is a possible D gene (6 bases). Germline lookup yields CDR1 MNHNY and CDR2 SVGAGI (reference sequence). The CDR3 runs to 15 residues. The CDR3 nucleotides read TGTACTAGCAGTTACTTTGGGGGGAGAAACAATGAGCAGTTCTTC. As protein: CTSSYFGGRNNEQFF.

To note about this clonotype: One end of the junction fails to match germline, which may point to a read error. The chain is built from TRBV20-1 and TRBJ2-7; 10 nucleotides line up with TRBD2. Germline CDR1 DFQATT, CDR2 SNEGSKA (reference sequence). The CDR3 consists of 14 residues. In DNA, the CDR3 is TGCCGTGCTCGCTCTAGCGGGAGTATGGACGGGCAGTACTTC. Protein sequence: CRARSSGSMDGQYF.

This clonotype was seen only once. The gene calls are TRBV7-2 and TRBJ2-7; the D gene is possibly TRBD2 (6 bases). V lost 7 bases and J 5 bases, leaving 24 bases between the germline ends. Per germline, CDR1 SGHTA and CDR2 FQGNSA. CDR3 length: 16 residues. The CDR3 protein is CASTRMVWAGGDEQYF. CDR3 coding DNA: TGTGCCAGCACCCGAATGGTGTGGGCCGGGGGTGACGAGCAGTACTTC. Based on the CDR3 plus reference TRBV7-2 and TRBJ2-7, the full variable domain is GAGVSQSPSNKVTEKGKDVELRCDPISGHTALYWYRQSLGQGLEFLIYFQGNSAPDKSGLPSDRFSAERTGGSVSTLTIQRTQQEDSAVYLCASTRMVWAGGDEQYFGPGTRLTVT.

Concerning this clonotype itself: A much larger clone sits a single nucleotide away, making a read error possible. The rearrangement links TRBV20-1 to TRBJ1-1; 7 bases align to TRBD1. Germline V gene data show CDR1 as DFQATT and CDR2 as SNEGSKA (reference sequence). V shed 3 bases, J shed 1 base, and the junction held 5 bases outside the gene matches. The CDR3 spans 14 residues. CDR3 sequence (DNA): TGCAGTGCTAGTATGGGACAGAGGAACACTGAAGCTTTCTTT. Translating gives CSASMGQRNTEAFF.

In its sample, this clonotype was seen many times. The V gene is TRBV11-2, the J gene TRBJ2-7; D is uncertain. V lost 0 bases and J lost 8, with 8 bases in between. CDR1 and CDR2 from the germline V gene are SGHAT and FQNNGV. This CDR3 spans 12 amino acids. The CDR3 here is CASSLEGLQQYF. DNA of the CDR3: TGTGCCAGCAGCTTAGAGGGTTTACAGCAGTACTTC. The entire variable domain, with the rest obtained from reference TRBV11-2 and TRBJ2-7, is as follows: EAGVAQSPRYKIIEKRQSVAFWCNPISGHATLYWYQQILGQGPKLLIQFQNNGVVDDSQLPKDRFSAERLKGVDSTLKIQPAKLEDSAVYLCASSLEGLQQYFGPGTRLTVT.

Turning to this clonotype: Germline and junction disagree at one end, which may indicate a read error. V usage is TRBV11-2 and J usage is TRBJ2-7, with D tentatively TRBD2 (7 bases). Germline lookup yields CDR1 SGHAT and CDR2 FQNNGV. The length of the CDR3 is 14 residues. The CDR3 protein is CTSSLLGGGYEQNF. The DNA for the CDR3 is TGTACCAGCAGCTTACTAGGGGGAGGGTACGAGCAGAACTTC.

A few counts support this clonotype. CDR3 coding DNA: TGCGCCAGCAGCCAACCAGGGGTGCCGAGACTCACAGATACGCAGTATTTT. Protein: CASSQPGVPRLTDTQYF. V usage is TRBV4-1 and J usage is TRBJ2-3; TRBD1 might be the D (6 bases). From germline, CDR1 is MGHRA and CDR2 YSYEKL. The CDR3 loop spans 17 amino acids. The V end was cut by 2 bases, the J end by 2 bases, with 17 bases between.

Note on this clonotype: Lacking the conserved final phenylalanine or tryptophan, this CDR3 likely reflects a read error. The V gene is TRBV29-1, the J gene TRBJ2-3; tentative D call: TRBD2 (6 bases). The CDR3 has 13 residues. V was pared by 8 bases and J by 2 bases, with 14 bases between. Germline loops: CDR1 SQVTM, CDR2 ANQGSEA. The CDR3 sequence is CSIVGGLTDTQYL. CDR3 in DNA: TGCAGCATTGTGGGGGGTCTCACAGATACGCAGTATTTG.